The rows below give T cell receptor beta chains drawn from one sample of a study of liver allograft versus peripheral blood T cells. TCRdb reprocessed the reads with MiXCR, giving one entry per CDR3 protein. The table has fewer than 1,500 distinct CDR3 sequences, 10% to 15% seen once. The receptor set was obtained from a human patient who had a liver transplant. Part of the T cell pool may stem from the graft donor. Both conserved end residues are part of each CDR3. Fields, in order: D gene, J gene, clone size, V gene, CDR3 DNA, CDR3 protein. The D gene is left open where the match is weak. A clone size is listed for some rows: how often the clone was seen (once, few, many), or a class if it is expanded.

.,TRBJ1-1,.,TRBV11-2,TGTGCCAGCAGCTTTACCCAAATGAACACTGAAGCTTTCTTT,CASSFTQMNTEAFF
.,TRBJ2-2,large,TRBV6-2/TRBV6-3,TGTGCCAGCAGCTCACCTCGGACGACCACCGGGGAGCTGTTTTTT,CASSSPRTTTGELFF
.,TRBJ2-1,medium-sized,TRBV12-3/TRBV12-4,TGTGCCAGCAGTGACTTCAATGAGCAGTTCTTC,CASSDFNEQFF
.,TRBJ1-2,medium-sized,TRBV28,TGTGCCTGCTACTTGGGGCAGAGCTATGGCTACACCTTC,CACYLGQSYGYTF
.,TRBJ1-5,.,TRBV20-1,TGCAGTGTTACAAGCTCCGACCAGCCCCAGCATTTT,CSVTSSDQPQHF
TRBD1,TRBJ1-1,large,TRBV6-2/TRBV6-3,TGTGCCAGCAGTTACGAAGGGACAGGGGCGAAAGCTTTCTTT,CASSYEGTGAKAFF
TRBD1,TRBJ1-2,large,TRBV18,TGTGCCAGCTCACCAAGGGGACAGGAGGATGGCTACACCTTC,CASSPRGQEDGYTF
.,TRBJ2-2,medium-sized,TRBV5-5,TGTGCCAGCAGCTTGGGGACAGTGAACACCGGGGAGCTGTTTTTT,CASSLGTVNTGELFF
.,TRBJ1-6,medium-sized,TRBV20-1,TGCAGTGCTAGTGTCGGAAGCTCCTATAATTCACCCCTCCACTTT,CSASVGSSYNSPLHF
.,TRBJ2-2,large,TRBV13,TGTGCCAGCAGTATTAATGGGGGAAGCGGCACCGGGGAGCTGTTTTTT,CASSINGGSGTGELFF
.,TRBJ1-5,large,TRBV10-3,TGTGCCAGCGGGGGTTCACCCCTACAGCCCCAGCATTTT,CASGGSPLQPQHF
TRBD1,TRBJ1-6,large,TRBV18,TGTGCCAGCTCACCGGGACAGTTTAATTCACCCCTCCACTTT,CASSPGQFNSPLHF
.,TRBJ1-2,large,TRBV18,TGTGCCAGCTCACCACCGGGGGGTTCCTATGGCTACACCTTC,CASSPPGGSYGYTF
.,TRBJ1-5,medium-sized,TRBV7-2,TGTGCCAGCAGCTTAGCGGGAAGGGGTAGCAATCAGCCCCAGCATTTT,CASSLAGRGSNQPQHF
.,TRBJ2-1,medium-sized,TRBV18,TGTGCCAGCTCACCACAGAACAGGGCGGGAGTAATAGAGCAGTTCTTC,CASSPQNRAGVIEQFF
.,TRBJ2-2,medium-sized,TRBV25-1,TGTGCCAGCAGTGATCCCGGGACGGCGAACACCGGGGAGCTGTTTTTT,CASSDPGTANTGELFF
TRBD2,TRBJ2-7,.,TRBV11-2,TGTGCCAGCAGCTTAGATGGGGTAGCGGGGGTCGCCTACGAGCAGTACTTC,CASSLDGVAGVAYEQYF
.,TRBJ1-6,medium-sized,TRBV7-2,TGTGCCAGCAGCCTCCCGATGGGTTATAATTCACCCCTCCACTTT,CASSLPMGYNSPLHF
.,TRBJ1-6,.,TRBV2,TGTGCCAGCAGTGACAGGGTTGGGAATTCACCCCTCCACTTT,CASSDRVGNSPLHF
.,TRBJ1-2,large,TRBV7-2,TGTGCCAGCAGCTTAGGGGACTTCCATGGCTACACCTTC,CASSLGDFHGYTF
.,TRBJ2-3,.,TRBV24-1,TGTGCCACCAGTCTGGGGGGAAGGGCAGATACGCAGTATTTT,CATSLGGRADTQYF
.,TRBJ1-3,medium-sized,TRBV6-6,TGTGCCAGCCTCGCCGGACCGCAGGTTGGAAACACCATATATTTT,CASLAGPQVGNTIYF
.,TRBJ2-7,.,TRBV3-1,TGTGCCAGCAGCCAACAGAACTACGAGCAGTACTTC,CASSQQNYEQYF
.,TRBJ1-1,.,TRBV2,TGTGCCAGCAGTGTATCTAACACTGAAGCTTTCTTT,CASSVSNTEAFF
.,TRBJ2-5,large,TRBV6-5,TGTGCCACTTCACGGGCTAACCAAGAGACCCAGTACTTC,CATSRANQETQYF
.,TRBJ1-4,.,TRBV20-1,TGCAGTGCTAGAGATCCGACCGCCGAAAAACTGTTTTTT,CSARDPTAEKLFF
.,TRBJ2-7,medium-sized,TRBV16,TGTGCCAGCAGCCGCTCGTCGGCGTGGGGGATCTCCTACGAGCAGTACTTC,CASSRSSAWGISYEQYF
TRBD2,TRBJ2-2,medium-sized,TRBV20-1,TGCAGTGCTAGGAATCCGGGGGGGAAGGGGGAGCTGTTTTTT,CSARNPGGKGELFF
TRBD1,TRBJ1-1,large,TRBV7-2,TGTGCCAGCAGCCGCGACAGGGGGGGCCCTGAAGCTTTCTTT,CASSRDRGGPEAFF
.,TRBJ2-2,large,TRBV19,TGTGCCAGTAGTGGTCGAGCCGACACCGGGGAGCTGTTTTTT,CASSGRADTGELFF
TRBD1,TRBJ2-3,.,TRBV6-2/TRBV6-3,TGTGCCAGCAGTTATCAGGGGGTTGCAGATACGCAGTATTTT,CASSYQGVADTQYF
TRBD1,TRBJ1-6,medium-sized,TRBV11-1,TGTGCCAGCAGCTTAGTCAGGGGGCGATCACCCCTCCACTTT,CASSLVRGRSPLHF
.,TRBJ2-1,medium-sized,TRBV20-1,TGCAGTGCTTCTCTGCTGGGAGGCTCTCGGGGCAATGAGCAGTTCTTC,CSASLLGGSRGNEQFF
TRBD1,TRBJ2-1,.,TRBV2,TGTGCCAGCAGTGGTCCGGGACAGGGGTTAGGTGAGCAGTTCTTC,CASSGPGQGLGEQFF
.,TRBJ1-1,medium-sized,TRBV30,TGTGCCTGGAGTACCAGGGGCAACACTGAAGCTTTCTTT,CAWSTRGNTEAFF
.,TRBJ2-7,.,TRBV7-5,.,CISVPAVLGALSWGNEQYF
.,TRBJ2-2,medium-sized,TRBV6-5,TGTGCCAGCAGCAAACCGGGAGCACCCGGGGAGCTGTTTTTT,CASSKPGAPGELFF
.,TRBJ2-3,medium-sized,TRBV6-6,TGTGCCAGCAGTTACAACAGGGGCACAGATACGCAGTATTTT,CASSYNRGTDTQYF
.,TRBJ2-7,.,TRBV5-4,TGTGCCAGCAGCCGGGACGCCTCCGACAACGAGCAGTACTTC,CASSRDASDNEQYF
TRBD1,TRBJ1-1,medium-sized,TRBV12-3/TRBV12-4,TGTGCCAGCAGTTTAGATACAGGGGGAAACACTGAAGCTTTCTTT,CASSLDTGGNTEAFF
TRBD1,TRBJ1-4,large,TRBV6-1,TGTGCCAGCAGAAGACAGGGGCTTACTAATGAAAAACTGTTTTTT,CASRRQGLTNEKLFF
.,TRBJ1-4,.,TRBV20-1,TGCAGTGCTACCGAGACAGGCTCCCAAGGGGAGGATGAAAAACTGTTTTTT,CSATETGSQGEDEKLFF
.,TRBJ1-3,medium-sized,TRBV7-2,TGTGCCAGCAGCTTAGCTAGGGGGATGGGGTCCGCTAGAGGAAACACCATATATTTT,CASSLARGMGSARGNTIYF
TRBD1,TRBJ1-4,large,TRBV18,TGTGCCAGCGCCGATCAGGGGGCTGAAAAACTGTTTTTT,CASADQGAEKLFF
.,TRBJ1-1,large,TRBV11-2,TGTGCCAGCAGCTTTAGCTACACTGAAGCTTTCTTT,CASSFSYTEAFF
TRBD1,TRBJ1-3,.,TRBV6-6,TGTGCCAGCAGTGACCGGGACAGTCAATCCGCAAGAAACACCATATATTTT,CASSDRDSQSARNTIYF
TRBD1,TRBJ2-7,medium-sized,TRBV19,TGTGCCAGTAGTCTGGGGACAGGGGGGCAGGACGAGCAGTACTTC,CASSLGTGGQDEQYF
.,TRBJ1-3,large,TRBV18,TGTGCCAGCTCACCCCAGTCTGGAAACACCATATATTTT,CASSPQSGNTIYF
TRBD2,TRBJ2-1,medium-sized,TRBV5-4,TGTGCCAGCAGCCCACGGACTAGCGGGATGAATGAGCAGTTCTTC,CASSPRTSGMNEQFF
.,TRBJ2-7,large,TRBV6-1,TGTGCCAGCAGTCCAGGAACCTACGAGCAGTACTTC,CASSPGTYEQYF
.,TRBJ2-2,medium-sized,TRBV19,TGTGCCAGTAGTATCTCCCAATCCGGGGCCCGAGGCGGGGAGCTGTTTTTT,CASSISQSGARGGELFF
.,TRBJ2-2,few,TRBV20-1,TGCAGTGCTAGACGGCTAGTGTCCGGGGAGCTGTTTTTT,CSARRLVSGELFF